Sequencing of this T cell receptor (beta chain) was carried out in a study of T cells in localized non-small cell lung cancer. V lost 2 bases and J lost 3, with 7 bases in between. CDR1 MNHEY and CDR2 SVGAGI come from the germline V gene. The CDR3 is 13 amino acids. The table came from immunoSEQ multiplex PCR; TCRdb's copy has only in-frame clones and leaves some out. The sample holds under 20,000 clones, about 80% seen once. Broader study findings: Adjacent lung was found to contain a median approximately 62 of the top 100 tumor clones.

As to this clone: The antigen is undetermined.

The source material was peripheral blood, sampled before any cancer treatment. The clonotype was recovered from a female donor aged 60 or older with stage I lung adenocarcinoma. This sequence joins TRBV6-5 and TRBJ1-1, with D perhaps TRBD1 (6 bases). The CDR3 bases are TGTGCCAGCAGTTACACAGGGTACACTGAAGCTTTCTTT. As protein: CASSYTGYTEAFF.